This T cell receptor (beta chain) was recovered during a study of brain T cells in children with intractable seizures. The count of this clone is one. Before surgery, patients took at least one anti-epileptic drug. Germline V gene lookup returns CDR1 SGHRS and CDR2 YFSETQ. V lost 1 base and J 3 bases, leaving 7 bases between the germline ends. The CDR3 runs 13 residues. Libraries were prepared by immunoSEQ multiplex PCR; TCRdb keeps only in-frame clonotypes and omits some of them. The data contain just under 65,000 clones, 90% to 97% of them singletons. The sample consisted of peripheral blood, taken at surgery. The chain employs TRBV5-1 and TRBJ1-2; D gene unclear. This TCR was recovered from a boy less than two years old with focal cortical dysplasia and intractable seizures. The CDR3 DNA sequence: TGCGCCAGCAGCTTGAGGGAGGACTATGGCTACACCTTC. Translated, it gives CASSLREDYGYTF.